The T cell receptor (beta chain) described here comes from a study of blood T cell repertoires in COVID-19. Looking at the study overall: Researchers got acute and convalescent COVID-19 samples from the United States, Italy and Spain. Nucleic acid was either cDNA or gDNA, and it came from T cells, B-cell-depleted T cells, or PBMCs.

In the authors' methods: Researchers report that nucleated cell counts were estimated from reference gene primer amplification. Clones were sequenced by immunoSEQ multiplex PCR, and TCRdb holds only the in-frame ones, with some missing. V and J calls and clone size are given by that table; D and trimming were obtained from the DNA. Of tens of thousands of clones listed, roughly four fifths are singletons. V gave up 4 bases and J gave up 5 bases; unmatched junction bases: 12. This CDR3 spans 16 amino acids. Germline assignment: CDR1 SGHDT and CDR2 YYEEEE. The sequencing input was peripheral blood. This TCR was recovered from a man in his 70s with acute or convalescent COVID-19. The V gene is TRBV5-6, the J gene TRBJ2-1; 7 nucleotides align to TRBD2. In DNA form, the CDR3 reads TGTGCCAGCAGCACACACAGAAAACTAGCGAACAATGAGCAGTTCTTC. The encoded protein is CASSTHRKLANNEQFF.